This T cell receptor beta chain was captured by sequencing in a study of T cell responses to AZD1222 COVID-19 vaccine. Study as a whole: Doses given second, at about 4 or about 12 weeks, were pooled.

Clones were read by immunoSEQ multiplex PCR, and TCRdb kept only the in-frame ones, dropping some. Of some 170,000 clones in the sample, around nine tenths are singletons; the top ten hold 1.5% to 2%. Broader study findings: After the peak T cell response, and only then, were repertoires sampled.

Between the trimmed V and J ends, which lost 5 bases and 4 bases, there was a span of 16 bases. Per the germline V gene, CDR1 is SGHNT and CDR2 is YENEEA. The CDR3 runs to 15 residues. Comment on this clone: What it binds is not known.

The chain couples TRBV11-3 to TRBJ2-3, with D tentatively TRBD1 (6 bases). The specimen was peripheral blood, collected on day 0 of AZD1222 vaccination. This TCR came from an adult in good health. CDR3 sequence (DNA): TGTGCCAGCAGCCCTCAAGGGCAGGGGCCAGATACGCAGTATTTT. Translating it yields CASSPQGQGPDTQYF.